These 12 T cell receptor beta chains came from one sample sequenced in a study of blood T cell repertoires in COVID-19. The assay was immunoSEQ multiplex PCR, and TCRdb's table has in-frame clones only and misses some. The data hold 200,000 to 250,000 clones, with about 90% observed a single time. Sequencing was done on a sample of PBMCs or T cells enriched from blood (not recorded which). These TCRs come from a woman between 25 and 40 years old who had been exposed to COVID-19.

The V and J genes are TRBV20-1 and TRBJ2-2; D remains unclear. V was cut by 1 base and J by 6 bases, with 3 bases left in between. The CDR3 extends over 11 amino acids. Germline V gene lookup returns CDR1 DFQATT and CDR2 SNEGSKA (reference sequence). CDR3 in amino acids: CSARGPGELFF. The CDR3 DNA reads TGCAGTGCTAGAGGGCCCGGGGAGCTGTTTTTT.

The chain employs TRBV19 and TRBJ1-1; D not certain. V lost 2 bases to trimming and J lost 6 bases, with 13 bases between them. The CDR3 spans 14 residues. CDR1 and CDR2 from the germline V gene are LNHDA and SQIVND (reference sequence). The CDR3 region is CASSINLGRAEAFF. For the CDR3, the DNA is TGTGCCAGTAGTATAAACTTAGGGCGGGCTGAAGCTTTCTTT.

The chain combines TRBV28 with TRBJ2-7; D is possibly TRBD1 (6 bases). The CDR3 sequence is 14 residues long. Trimming took 6 bases from V and 2 from J, leaving 14 bases between them. Per the germline V gene, CDR1 is MDHEN and CDR2 is SYDVKM. CDR3: CASRRDTPTYEQYF. The CDR3 DNA follows: TGTGCCAGCAGACGGGACACCCCCACCTACGAGCAGTACTTC.

The chain has TRBV27 and TRBJ2-2, with TRBD1 matching 7 bases. Germline CDR1 and CDR2: MNHEY and SMNVEV (reference sequence). The V gene end was trimmed by 5 bases and the J gene end by 4 bases; junction bases not matched to a gene: 13. This CDR3 spans 17 amino acids. As DNA, the CDR3 is TGTGCCAGCAGTGCCGACAGGGAAGGATTGGGCACCGGGGAGCTGTTTTTT. Translated, it gives CASSADREGLGTGELFF.

V and J are TRBV27 and TRBJ2-6; TRBD2 aligns across 9 bases. J gave up 2 bases and V 3 bases, and 11 bases lay outside the gene matches. CDR1 is MNHEY, CDR2 SMNVEV, per germline (reference sequence). The CDR3 covers 19 residues. CDR3 protein: CASSLGVLAGLAGANVLTF. The CDR3, as DNA: TGTGCCAGCAGTTTGGGTGTCCTAGCGGGACTCGCTGGGGCCAACGTCCTGACTTTC.

This clone was found once. The DNA for the CDR3 is TGTGCCAGCAGCTTAGAGGGTAGCGGGAGAGGGGAGACCCAGTACTTC. It specifies CASSLEGSGRGETQYF. The V gene is TRBV11-2, the J gene TRBJ2-5, with 9 bases aligning to TRBD2. CDR3 length: 16 amino acids. Germline V lookup: CDR1 SGHAT, CDR2 FQNNGV. The ends lost 0 bases at V and 5 bases at J; junction bases unmatched: 7.

This sequence joins TRBV5-1 and TRBJ2-1; weak D call: TRBD2 (5 bases). V was trimmed by 0 bases and J by 7 bases, leaving 17 bases between them. Germline-derived CDR1 and CDR2 are SGHRS and YFSETQ. There are 16 residues in the CDR3. In DNA, the CDR3 is TGCGCCAGCAGCTTGGACTCCTTAGGGAGACGGAATGAGCAGTTCTTC. Residues: CASSLDSLGRRNEQFF.

This chain links TRBV7-9 with TRBJ1-1; D remains unclear. The CDR3 length is 14 residues. V was shortened by 1 base and J by 4 bases, with 10 bases between the two germline ends. In germline, CDR1 is SEHNR, CDR2 FQNEAQ (reference sequence). CDR3 region: CASSLVISGTEAFF. The CDR3 nucleotides read TGTGCCAGCAGCTTAGTTATCAGCGGCACTGAAGCTTTCTTT.

This clone was seen once. The chain employs TRBV28 and TRBJ1-2; the D gene is possibly TRBD1 (5 bases). V lost 7 bases and J 2 bases, leaving 11 bases between the germline ends. Germline values: CDR1 MDHEN, CDR2 SYDVKM. This CDR3 is built from 13 residues. For the CDR3, the DNA is TGTGCCAGCATAGACAGTTTAAACTATGGCTACACCTTC. The encoded protein is CASIDSLNYGYTF.

The chain joins TRBV2 to TRBJ2-3; 12 bases fit TRBD2. The CDR3 runs 16 residues. The germline CDR1 and CDR2 sequences are SNHLY and FYNNEI. Unmatched junction bases numbered 8, after V lost 7 bases and J lost 3 bases. CDR3 DNA sequence: TGTGCCAGCACCAAGGTAGGACTAGCGGGGACAGATACGCAGTATTTT. Translating gives CASTKVGLAGTDTQYF.

The CDR3 protein is CAVVGDRAVGGYTF. The CDR3 bases are TGTGCCGTCGTAGGAGACAGGGCGGTTGGGGGCTACACCTTC. V gene TRBV10-3 combines with J gene TRBJ1-2; 7 bases map to TRBD1. There are 14 residues in the CDR3. Per germline, CDR1 ENHRY and CDR2 SYGVKD. Losses at the gene ends were 11 bases for V and 8 bases for J; bases not matched to a gene: 17.

The J gene is TRBJ2-1, the V gene TRBV29-1; D is perhaps TRBD2 (6 bases). Looked up from germline, CDR1 is SQVTM and CDR2 is ANQGSEA. The CDR3 is 14 amino acids. Between the trimmed V and J ends, which lost 6 bases and 3 bases, there was a span of 15 bases. This chain's CDR3 is CSVATGSLYNEQFF. CDR3 coding DNA: TGCAGCGTAGCTACCGGGAGCCTCTACAATGAGCAGTTCTTC.